This is a list of T cell receptor beta chains from one sample in a study of control samples from healthy donors and cancer patients. TCRdb's table, derived via immunoSEQ multiplex PCR, lists solely in-frame clones and lacks some. The table includes about 100,000 clones, roughly 92% detected once. The sequenced material came from blood. Receptor source: a human donor in good health. The donor label of this sample is uncertain. Both conserved end residues are part of each CDR3. A D gene is named only where the DNA matches it firmly. Size values are once, few and many counts, or a class for expanded clones, and some rows have none.

j_call clone_size v_call d_call cdr3_nt cdr3_aa
TRBJ2-7 - TRBV6-5 TRBD1 TGTGCCAGCAGCCAGGGACAGGGATTATACGAGCAGTACTTC CASSQGQGLYEQYF
TRBJ2-7 - TRBV6-5 - TGTGCCAGCACCCACGGACAGAGGATGTACTTC CASTHGQRMYF
TRBJ1-5 - TRBV19 - TGTGCCAGTAGTATAGTTCTGGATCAGCCCCAGCATTTT CASSIVLDQPQHF
TRBJ2-3 - TRBV13 - TGTGCCAGCAGCTTTCGGTCGGTATTAGGAGGTGCAGATACGCAGTATTTT CASSFRSVLGGADTQYF
TRBJ1-2 - TRBV4-2 - TGTGCCAGCAGCCCAGCCGGGACGTATAACTATGGCTACACCTTC CASSPAGTYNYGYTF
TRBJ1-5 few TRBV19 TRBD1 TGTGCCAGTAACAACAGGGGGCTTTATCAGCCCCAGCATTTT CASNNRGLYQPQHF
TRBJ1-1 - TRBV6-5 TRBD1 TGTGCCAGCAGTTACTTCCAGGGGGCTGAAGCTTTCTTT CASSYFQGAEAFF
TRBJ2-7 - TRBV30 TRBD1 TGTGCCTGGAGTGAGCCGGGACAGGAGTTCTACGAGCAGTACTTC CAWSEPGQEFYEQYF
TRBJ2-6 - TRBV7-9 - TGTGCCAGCAGCTTCGGTAGCTCTGGGGCCAACGTCCTGACTTTC CASSFGSSGANVLTF
TRBJ2-6 - TRBV29-1 - TGCAGCGTTGATAACGGGGGTATCTCTGGGGCCAACGTCCTGACTTTC CSVDNGGISGANVLTF
TRBJ2-3 once TRBV24-1 - TGTGCCACCCCGGAGCTAGAGCAATCCACAGATACGCAGTATTTT CATPELEQSTDTQYF
TRBJ1-1 - TRBV7-2 - TGTGCCAGCAGCCGCTCGGGGGGAACCCCTGAAGCTTTCTTT CASSRSGGTPEAFF
TRBJ1-2 - TRBV7-3 - TGTGCCAGCAGCTTAACGGGCAGGGACCCCCCGTATGGCTACACCTTC CASSLTGRDPPYGYTF
TRBJ2-3 - TRBV29-1 TRBD2 TGCAGCGAATCGGGGGGAGCGGATACGCAGTATTTT CSESGGADTQYF
TRBJ1-6 - TRBV4-1 - TGCGCCAGCAGCCAAGATTTGGGGCGGCACTCACCCCTCCACTTT CASSQDLGRHSPLHF
TRBJ2-4 - TRBV28 - TGTGCCAGCAGGGGGCTCGGCGGGTCTCCGAAAAACATTCAGTACTTC CASRGLGGSPKNIQYF
TRBJ1-1 - TRBV4-1 - TGCGCCAGCAGCCAAGACTCAGGGCCAAACACTGAAGCTTTCTTT CASSQDSGPNTEAFF
TRBJ2-5 - TRBV7-7 TRBD1 TGTGCTAGCAGCTGGGGACAGGAGCGTAAAGAGACCCAGTACTTC CASSWGQERKETQYF
TRBJ2-6 - TRBV15 - TGTGCCACCAGCAGAGAGGCGGGAACTGGGGCCAACGTCCTGACTTTC CATSREAGTGANVLTF
TRBJ2-4 - TRBV11-2 - TGTGCCAGCAGCTTAGATCAGGGTTTGGCCAAAAACATTCAGTACTTC CASSLDQGLAKNIQYF
TRBJ1-5 - TRBV15 - TGTGCCACCAGCATCGCGAGGGGGAATCAGCCCCAGCATTTT CATSIARGNQPQHF
TRBJ1-6 - TRBV7-9 - TGTGCCAGCAGCCCCCGCGACAATTCACCCCTCCACTTT CASSPRDNSPLHF
TRBJ1-2 - TRBV4-1 - TGCGCCAGCAGCCAAGGAACAGGCGATAACTATGGCTACACCTTC CASSQGTGDNYGYTF
TRBJ2-7 - TRBV18 TRBD1 TGTGCCAGCTCACGAACTGGACAGGTGGGGTACGAGCAGTACTTC CASSRTGQVGYEQYF
TRBJ1-4 - TRBV2 - TGTGCCAGCAGTGAACTTGGCAGATCGACTGAAAAACTGTTTTTT CASSELGRSTEKLFF
TRBJ2-4 - TRBV10-3 - TGTGCCATCAGTGAGTCGAGTGGAACCAAAAACATTCAGTACTTC CAISESSGTKNIQYF
TRBJ1-2 - TRBV24-1 - TGTGCCACCAGTGACAACTATGGCTACACCTTC CATSDNYGYTF
TRBJ2-3 - TRBV7-9 TRBD2 TGTGCCAGCAGCGAAGGGACTAGCGGGGCCGATACGCAGTATTTT CASSEGTSGADTQYF
TRBJ1-1 - TRBV28 - TGTGCCAGCAGTGGGACGTCGAACACTGAAGCTTTCTTT CASSGTSNTEAFF
TRBJ2-1 - TRBV15 TRBD1 TGTGCCACCAGCAGAGATCTCGGACAGGGGGCCGACTCCTACAATGAGCAGTTCTTC CATSRDLGQGADSYNEQFF
TRBJ1-5 many TRBV7-6 - TGTGCCAGCAGCTTTTCGGGGTCCGGTCAGCCCCAGCATTTT CASSFSGSGQPQHF
TRBJ1-5 - TRBV2 - TGTGCCAGCACCCAGGTCGTCAATCAGCCCCAGCATTTT CASTQVVNQPQHF
TRBJ1-2 - TRBV27 - TGTGCCAGCAGTTCACGAGGGGGGGGCAAATTTGGCTACACCTTC CASSSRGGGKFGYTF
TRBJ1-2 - TRBV19 - TGTGCCAGTAGTATAGATCTATACAGGGTGGACTATGGCTACACCTTC CASSIDLYRVDYGYTF
TRBJ2-1 - TRBV6-2/TRBV6-3 - TGTGCCAGCAGTCGAGTAGGCTCCTACAATGAGCAGTTCTTC CASSRVGSYNEQFF
TRBJ1-3 - TRBV10-3 - TGTGCCACCAGCTTCGGGGATGGAAACACCATATATTTT CATSFGDGNTIYF
TRBJ2-2 - TRBV5-6 TRBD1 TGTGCCAGCAACAGACAGGGGGCGAACACCGGGGAGCTGTTTTTT CASNRQGANTGELFF
TRBJ1-5 - TRBV24-1 - TGTGCCCCGTTCCGTCTAGATCAGCCCCAGCATTTT CAPFRLDQPQHF
TRBJ1-1 - TRBV20-1 TRBD1 TGCAGTGCTAGTAGGGGGCGCGGCACTGAAGCTTTCTTT CSASRGRGTEAFF
TRBJ1-2 - TRBV4-2 TRBD1 TGTGCCAGCAGCCGCTCACCTTCGGACAGGGCTACCTATGGCTACACCTTC CASSRSPSDRATYGYTF
TRBJ2-7 - TRBV3-1/TRBV3-2 - TGTGCCAGCAGCCAAGTGACGGGAGATCGCGAGCAGTACTTC CASSQVTGDREQYF
TRBJ2-2 - TRBV7-2 - TGTGCCAGCAGCTTAGCTACCGGGGAGCTGTTTTTT CASSLATGELFF
TRBJ1-2 - TRBV6-1 - TGTGCCAGCAGTGAAGCGGGTTTTGGCTACACCTTC CASSEAGFGYTF
TRBJ1-2 - TRBV5-3 - TGTGCCAGAAGCTTGAGGGTGGTCACAGGGAGGTGCGGCTATGGCTACACCTTC CARSLRVVTGRCGYGYTF
TRBJ1-6 - TRBV4-2 - TGTGCCAGCAGCCAGGGGGATAGGGATTCACCCCTCCACTTT CASSQGDRDSPLHF
TRBJ1-5 - TRBV25-1 - TGTGCCAGCGGACCCAATCAGCCCCAGCATTTT CASGPNQPQHF
TRBJ2-2 - TRBV18 - TGTGCCAGCTCACCAGGGGTCAACGGGGAGCTGTTTTTT CASSPGVNGELFF
TRBJ1-1 - TRBV12-3/TRBV12-4 - TGTGCCAGCAGTTTTGGGGGGCAAAGTGAAGCTTTCTTT CASSFGGQSEAFF
TRBJ2-1 - TRBV7-6 - TGTGCCAGCAGGACAGGGACGGGAGGCAATGAGCAGTTCTTC CASRTGTGGNEQFF
TRBJ2-1 - TRBV19 TRBD1 TGTGCCAGTAGTGCGGACAGGGGGAATCACAATGAGCAGTTCTTC CASSADRGNHNEQFF